The sequence of this TCR beta chain was determined in a study of blood T cell repertoires in COVID-19. In the study overall: Samples taken during acute and convalescent COVID-19 were collected in the United States, Italy and Spain. Sources were T cells, B-cell-depleted T cells, or PBMCs; the material itself was cDNA or gDNA.

Per the authors' pipeline: Amplification from reference gene primers served as the basis for estimated nucleated cell counts. Profiled with immunoSEQ multiplex PCR; TCRdb holds only in-frame clones, not every one. That table is the source of V, J and clone size, and D and trimming were worked out from the DNA. Of 45,000 to 65,000 clones in the sample, 70% to 90% were seen once. This CDR3 region has 16 residues. Per germline, CDR1 MNHEY and CDR2 SVGEGT. J was trimmed by 1 base and V by 2 bases; bases with no gene match: 3. Sequenced material: peripheral blood. The V gene is TRBV6-2 or TRBV6-3, the J gene TRBJ2-2; 8 positions match TRBD1. The sequence was collected from a man at least 80 years old with active COVID-19. The CDR3 sequence is CASSYPGTGNTGELFF. In DNA, the CDR3 is TGTGCCAGCAGTTACCCCGGGACAGGGAACACCGGGGAGCTGTTTTTT.